This entry is about one TCR beta chain. Original processing notes: Researchers report that nucleated cell counts were estimated from reference gene primer amplification. Libraries were prepared by immunoSEQ multiplex PCR; TCRdb keeps only in-frame clonotypes and omits some of them. D and trimming come from the DNA, and the V and J calls and clone size come from that table. This sample carries about 64,000 clones, 80% to 85% of them seen once, and the ten largest clones take 10% to 15%. This CDR3 has 19 amino acids. V was shortened by 0 bases and J by 0 bases, with 16 bases between the two germline ends. The germline V gene encodes CDR1 SGDLS and CDR2 YYNGEE. The data derive from a study of blood T cell repertoires in COVID-19. In the study overall: Some COVID-19 samples were acute and others convalescent; all came from the United States, Italy and Spain. Sources were T cells, B-cell-depleted T cells, or PBMCs; the material itself was cDNA or gDNA.

The source material was peripheral blood. The TCR was taken from a human donor in a cohort sampled during active COVID-19. This rearrangement joins TRBV9 to TRBJ1-6; TRBD1 might be the D (5 bases). The CDR3 DNA is TGTGCCAGCAGCGTAGATCAGAGGACAATGAGCTCCTATAATTCACCCCTCCACTTT. Its protein product is CASSVDQRTMSSYNSPLHF.